The rows below give T cell receptor beta chains drawn from one sample of a study of blood T cell repertoires in COVID-19. Here immunoSEQ multiplex PCR was the method, and the copy in TCRdb shows in-frame clones only, minus some. The sample carries 250,000 to 350,000 clones, around 87% recorded once. Sequencing was performed on PBMCs or T cells enriched from blood (not recorded which). These TCRs come from a woman under 30 with acute COVID-19. CDR3s include the opening cysteine and the closing phenylalanine or tryptophan. D genes are given only for firm matches. Expanded clones are given a class, and other clones once, few, many or no size at all.

J gene | D gene | clone size | V gene | CDR3 DNA | CDR3 protein
TRBJ1-1 | NA | once | TRBV5-6 | TGTGCCAGCAGCTTGTGGAGGGTTCGCACTGAAGCTTTCTTT | CASSLWRVRTEAFF
TRBJ2-2 | NA | NA | TRBV27 | TGTGCCAGCAGGGATCTAGCGCTACTCACCGGGGAGCTGTTTTTT | CASRDLALLTGELFF
TRBJ2-5 | TRBD2 | once | TRBV6-6 | TGTGCCAGCAGTACCATACTAGCGGGAGTTGGGGAGACCCAGTACTTC | CASSTILAGVGETQYF
TRBJ1-1 | TRBD1 | few | TRBV19 | TGTGCCAGTAGGACAGGGAGCACGAACACTGAAGCTTTCTTT | CASRTGSTNTEAFF
TRBJ2-5 | NA | once | TRBV9 | TGTGCCAGCAGCGTAGGTGGCGGAGGGTTAGGAGGAGAGACCCAGTACTTC | CASSVGGGGLGGETQYF
TRBJ1-4 | NA | NA | TRBV19 | TGTGCCACCCTTGACGGACAAAATGAAAAACTGTTTTTT | CATLDGQNEKLFF
TRBJ1-2 | TRBD1 | NA | TRBV11-2 | TGTGCCAGCAGCTCCTCCGGGACAGGGTTTGGCTACACCTTC | CASSSSGTGFGYTF
TRBJ1-1 | TRBD1 | NA | TRBV4-1 | TGCGCCAGCAGCCAAGGGCAGGGGGCGAGTCAGGCTGAAGCTTTCTTT | CASSQGQGASQAEAFF
TRBJ2-7 | TRBD2 | NA | TRBV18 | TGTGCCAGCTCACCCTCTGCGGGAGGGCATCTCGAGCAGTACTTC | CASSPSAGGHLEQYF
TRBJ2-1 | TRBD2 | NA | TRBV6-6 | TGTGCCAGCAGTCCTTATGGGACTAGCGGGAGGGTCATATTGTCGGGCTCCTACAATGAGCAGTTCTTC | CASSPYGTSGRVILSGSYNEQFF
TRBJ2-7 | TRBD1 | few | TRBV5-4 | TGTGCCAGCAGCCCGCGACCGGGACAGGGGGCCTACGAGCAGTACTTC | CASSPRPGQGAYEQYF
TRBJ2-6 | NA | NA | TRBV10-1 | TGCGCCAGCAGTGAAACGGCTGGGGCCAACGTCCTGACTTTC | CASSETAGANVLTF
TRBJ1-3 | TRBD1 | NA | TRBV10-3 | TGTGCCATCAAGGGGACAGGCGGAAACACCATATATTTT | CAIKGTGGNTIYF
TRBJ2-4 | NA | NA | TRBV2 | TGTGCCAGCAGTGATAGGTTCCCAGATGACTTAGCCAAAAACATTCAGTACTTC | CASSDRFPDDLAKNIQYF
TRBJ2-5 | NA | NA | TRBV28 | TGTGCCAGCAGTGGTGAAGGACTCCAAGAGACCCAGTACTTC | CASSGEGLQETQYF
TRBJ1-2 | NA | NA | TRBV3-1/TRBV3-2 | TGTGCCAGCAGCCAAGTTCCGGGAGCCGCCTATGGCTACACCTTC | CASSQVPGAAYGYTF
TRBJ2-5 | NA | once | TRBV7-6 | TGTGCCAGCAGCCCGCTTCACAGGGTCCAAGAGACCCAGTACTTC | CASSPLHRVQETQYF
TRBJ2-6 | NA | NA | TRBV4-1 | TGCGCCAGCAGCCAGGGGCAGTACTCTGGGGCCAACGTCCTGACTTTC | CASSQGQYSGANVLTF
TRBJ2-1 | NA | NA | TRBV7-2 | TGTGCCAGCAGCTTAGGGCTCCGGGATGAGCAGTTCTTC | CASSLGLRDEQFF
TRBJ2-3 | NA | NA | TRBV27 | TGTGCCAGCAGTTCGCTGTTAGTGCAGGGAAAGCAGTATTTT | CASSSLLVQGKQYF
TRBJ1-1 | NA | few | TRBV15 | TGTGCCACCAGCAGAGATCGGGGGGCGGCTTTCTTT | CATSRDRGAAFF
TRBJ1-5 | NA | NA | TRBV29-1 | TGCAGCGCCCAGTATAGCAATCAGCCCCAGCATTTT | CSAQYSNQPQHF
TRBJ2-7 | NA | NA | TRBV27 | TGTGCCAGCAGTTTAGGCCGGGAGTCCCTTAGCTCCTACGAGCAGTACTTC | CASSLGRESLSSYEQYF
TRBJ2-1 | TRBD2 | NA | TRBV5-4 | TGTGCCACCAGAGCGGGACTATACAATGAGCAGTTCTTC | CATRAGLYNEQFF
TRBJ2-5 | TRBD2 | NA | TRBV5-1 | TGCGCCAGCAGCTTGCCCCTGACTAGCGGGAGCAAAAGAGGGCTTCAAGAGACCCAGTACTTC | CASSLPLTSGSKRGLQETQYF
TRBJ2-5 | NA | once | TRBV11-2 | TGTGCCAGCAGCTTAGGCGGTGTGTCTGCAAGAAGGGAGACCCAGTACTTC | CASSLGGVSARRETQYF
TRBJ2-2 | TRBD1 | few | TRBV5-1 | TGCGCCACCCGGACAGGGGCCACCGGGGAGCTGTTTTTT | CATRTGATGELFF
TRBJ1-5 | TRBD1 | once | TRBV19 | TGTGCCAGTAGCCTAGAGGGGGCAGTCAATCAGCCCCAGCATTTT | CASSLEGAVNQPQHF
TRBJ1-2 | NA | once | TRBV4-3 | TGCGCCAGCAGCCCAGTGTCAGACTCGAACTATGGCTACACCTTC | CASSPVSDSNYGYTF
TRBJ2-3 | TRBD2 | once | TRBV19 | TGTGCCAGTAGTATAGTCGGGGGGTCAGATACGCAGTATTTT | CASSIVGGSDTQYF
TRBJ2-1 | TRBD2 | NA | TRBV3-1/TRBV3-2 | TGTGCCAGCAGCCAAGTGGCGGGGACTAGCGAATACAATGAGCAGTTCTTC | CASSQVAGTSEYNEQFF
TRBJ2-7 | NA | NA | TRBV9 | TGTGCCAGCAGCGCTACAGGGAGCGGACACGAGCAGTACTTC | CASSATGSGHEQYF
TRBJ2-7 | TRBD1 | NA | TRBV5-1 | TGCGCCAGCGACCCCGGACAGGCTGGGGTACACGAGCAGTACTTC | CASDPGQAGVHEQYF
TRBJ1-5 | NA | NA | TRBV28 | TGTGCCAGCGCTCTCAATCGGGGGATTAACAATTATCCCCAGCATTTT | CASALNRGINNYPQHF
TRBJ2-4 | NA | NA | TRBV4-2 | TGTGCCAGCAGCCAAGAGGAGAGGGGGGGGAAGAAAAACATTCAGTACTTC | CASSQEERGGKKNIQYF
TRBJ2-7 | TRBD2 | NA | TRBV20-1 | TGCAGTGCTAGTTTCAGCCGGGACTACTACGAGCAGTACTTC | CSASFSRDYYEQYF
TRBJ1-3 | NA | once | TRBV6-5 | TGTGCCAGTCACATCGGAAACACCATATATTTT | CASHIGNTIYF
TRBJ2-5 | TRBD2 | NA | TRBV30 | TGTGCCTGGAGTGGTCCTAGCGGAAACCAAGAGACCCAGTACTTC | CAWSGPSGNQETQYF
TRBJ2-1 | TRBD2 | NA | TRBV4-1 | TGCGCCAGCAGCCACCCCTCACCACTGGGGACTAGCGGGAGCTACAATGAGCAGTTCTTC | CASSHPSPLGTSGSYNEQFF
TRBJ2-3 | TRBD2 | NA | TRBV19 | TGTGCCAGTAGTATGGTACAAGCGGGAGGGTCAGATACGCAGTATTTT | CASSMVQAGGSDTQYF
TRBJ1-1 | TRBD1 | NA | TRBV18 | TGTGCCAGCTCACCCGGACAGGCTAACACTGAAGCTTTCTTT | CASSPGQANTEAFF
TRBJ2-5 | NA | NA | TRBV27 | TGTGCCAGCAGTTTGAGCGGGCCCAAAGAGACCCAGTACTTC | CASSLSGPKETQYF
TRBJ2-2 | NA | few | TRBV3-1/TRBV3-2 | TGTGCCAGCAGCCAACCCAGGACTCTCTACACCGGGGAGCTGTTTTTT | CASSQPRTLYTGELFF
TRBJ1-2 | NA | NA | TRBV28 | TGTGCCAGCAGTTTCTCTAGGGGGGGTATCTATGGCTACACCTTC | CASSFSRGGIYGYTF
TRBJ1-3 | TRBD1 | NA | TRBV27 | TGTGCCAGCAGTTGGCGGACAGGGGATAACACCATATATTTT | CASSWRTGDNTIYF
TRBJ1-6 | TRBD1 | NA | TRBV4-2 | TGTGCCAGCAGTCGGGACAGGAGCTCCTATAATTCACCCCTCCACTTT | CASSRDRSSYNSPLHF
TRBJ2-5 | TRBD2 | NA | TRBV27 | TGTGCCAGCAACGTAGCGGGGGGCGGGGAGACCCAGTACTTC | CASNVAGGGETQYF
TRBJ1-4 | NA | NA | TRBV4-1 | TGCGCCAGCAGCCAAGTTCCGGGACTTAATGAAAAACTGTTTTTT | CASSQVPGLNEKLFF
TRBJ2-3 | TRBD1 | NA | TRBV9 | TGTGCCAGCAGCCTCCGGGACAGGGTTTCAGATACGCAGTATTTT | CASSLRDRVSDTQYF